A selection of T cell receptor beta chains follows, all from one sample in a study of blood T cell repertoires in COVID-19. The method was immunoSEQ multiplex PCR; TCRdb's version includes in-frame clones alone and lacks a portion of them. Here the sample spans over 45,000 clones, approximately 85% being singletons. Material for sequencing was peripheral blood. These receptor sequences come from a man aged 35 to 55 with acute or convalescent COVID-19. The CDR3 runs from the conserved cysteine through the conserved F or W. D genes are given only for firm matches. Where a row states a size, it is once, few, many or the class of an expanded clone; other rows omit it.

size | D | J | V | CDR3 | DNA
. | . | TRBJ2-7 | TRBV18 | CASSPGGNEQYF | TGTGCCAGCTCACCAGGGGGGAACGAGCAGTACTTC
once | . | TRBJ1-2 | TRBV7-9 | CASSLVAEWGYTF | TGTGCCAGCAGCTTAGTGGCGGAGTGGGGCTACACCTTC
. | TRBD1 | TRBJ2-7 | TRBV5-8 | CASSLQRQGRIEQYF | TGTGCCAGCAGCTTGCAGAGACAGGGTCGCATCGAGCAGTACTTC
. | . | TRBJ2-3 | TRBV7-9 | CASSSLFTGSTDTQYF | TGTGCCAGCAGCTCGTTATTCACCGGGAGCACAGATACGCAGTATTTT
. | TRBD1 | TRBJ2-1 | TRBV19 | CASTRTGSDEQFF | TGTGCCAGTACCAGGACAGGTTCCGATGAGCAGTTCTTC
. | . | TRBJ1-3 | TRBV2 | CASRGGATIYF | TGTGCCAGCAGGGGCGGGGCCACCATATATTTT
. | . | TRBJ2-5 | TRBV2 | CASSELREETQYF | TGTGCCAGCAGTGAATTAAGAGAAGAGACCCAGTACTTC
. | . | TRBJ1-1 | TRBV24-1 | CATSIGAGINTEAFF | TGTGCCACCAGTATTGGGGCAGGGATTAACACTGAAGCTTTCTTT
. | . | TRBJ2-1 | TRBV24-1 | CATSDPSSKATQLNEQFF | TGTGCCACCAGTGACCCCAGTAGTAAGGCGACTCAACTGAATGAGCAGTTCTTC
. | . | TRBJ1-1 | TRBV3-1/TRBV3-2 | CASSHRSRVPSEAFF | TGTGCCAGCAGCCATCGGTCCCGGGTCCCTAGTGAAGCTTTCTTT
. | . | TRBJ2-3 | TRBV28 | CASSFWSSGFTTDTQYF | TGTGCCAGCAGTTTCTGGAGTTCTGGGTTCACGACAGATACGCAGTATTTT
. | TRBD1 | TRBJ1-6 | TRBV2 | CASSEGQVGNSPLHF | TGTGCCAGCAGTGAGGGACAGGTGGGGAATTCACCCCTCCACTTT
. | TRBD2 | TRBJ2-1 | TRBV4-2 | CASSLRTSGGVADEQFF | TGTGCCAGCAGCCTAAGGACTAGCGGGGGGGTTGCGGATGAGCAGTTCTTC
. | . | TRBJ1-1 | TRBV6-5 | CASRGHKNTEAFF | TGTGCCAGCAGGGGACATAAGAACACTGAAGCTTTCTTT
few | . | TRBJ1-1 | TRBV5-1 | CASSLDAGISTEAFF | TGCGCCAGCAGCTTGGATGCGGGGATCAGCACTGAAGCTTTCTTT
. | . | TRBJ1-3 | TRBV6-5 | CASSYSYNSPGNTIYF | TGTGCCAGCAGTTACTCGTATAACAGCCCTGGAAACACCATATATTTT
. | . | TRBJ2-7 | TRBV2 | CASSDGSSKSSYEQYF | TGTGCCAGCAGTGATGGTTCATCCAAGAGCTCCTACGAGCAGTACTTC
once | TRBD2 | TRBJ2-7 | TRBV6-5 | CASSYLAGPYEQYF | TGTGCCAGCAGTTACCTAGCGGGGCCTTACGAGCAGTACTTC
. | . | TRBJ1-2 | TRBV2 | CASSEAYTYGYTF | TGTGCCAGCAGTGAAGCTTATACTTATGGCTACACCTTC
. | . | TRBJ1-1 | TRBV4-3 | CASSLLIGTEAFF | TGCGCCAGCAGCCTCCTAATTGGTACTGAAGCTTTCTTT
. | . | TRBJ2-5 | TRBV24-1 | CATEKTRLRETQYF | TGTGCCACCGAGAAAACCCGACTAAGGGAGACCCAGTACTTC
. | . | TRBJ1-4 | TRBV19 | CASTLSLATNEKLFF | TGTGCCAGTACCCTTAGCCTGGCGACTAATGAAAAACTGTTTTTT
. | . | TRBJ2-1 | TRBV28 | CASSLTAPDNEQFF | TGTGCCAGCAGTTTGACAGCGCCCGACAATGAGCAGTTCTTC
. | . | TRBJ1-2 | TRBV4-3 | CASSQVGQNNYGYTF | TGCGCCAGCAGCCAAGTAGGACAGAATAACTATGGCTACACCTTC
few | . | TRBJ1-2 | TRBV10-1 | CASRLPPSGYGYTF | TGCGCCAGCAGACTCCCTCCGAGTGGCTATGGCTACACCTTC
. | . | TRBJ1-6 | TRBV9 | CASSSGPGNSPLHF | TGTGCCAGCAGCTCGGGTCCGGGGAATTCACCCCTCCACTTT
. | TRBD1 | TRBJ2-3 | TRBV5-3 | CARSFLSRDRTDTQYF | TGTGCCAGAAGCTTTCTATCGAGGGACAGGACAGATACGCAGTATTTT
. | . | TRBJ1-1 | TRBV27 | CASSSLEETSTEAFF | TGTGCCAGCAGTTCCCTCGAGGAAACGAGCACTGAAGCTTTCTTT
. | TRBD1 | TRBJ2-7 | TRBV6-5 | CASSTRTGSPYEQYF | TGTGCCAGCAGTACTCGGACAGGGAGTCCCTACGAGCAGTACTTC
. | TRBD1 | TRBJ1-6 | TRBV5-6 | CASGPAGGNSAVPLHF | TGTGCCAGCGGTCCCGCAGGGGGCAACTCCGCCGTCCCCCTCCACTTT
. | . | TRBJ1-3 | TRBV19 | CASIGRTGVHSGNTIYF | TGTGCCAGTATTGGTCGGACGGGGGTCCACTCTGGAAACACCATATATTTT
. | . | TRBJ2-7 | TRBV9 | CASSVSGQNLPYEQYF | TGTGCCAGCAGCGTATCGGGTCAGAACCTACCCTACGAGCAGTACTTC
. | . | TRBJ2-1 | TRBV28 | CASQPLLDTDNEQFF | TGTGCCAGCCAACCTTTATTAGACACGGACAATGAGCAGTTCTTC
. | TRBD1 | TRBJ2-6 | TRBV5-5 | CASRRTGGGTGANVLTF | TGTGCCAGCAGGCGGACAGGGGGCGGGACTGGGGCCAACGTCCTGACTTTC
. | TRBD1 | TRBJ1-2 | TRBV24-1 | CATSGPSTGHYGYTF | TGTGCCACCAGTGGACCTTCGACAGGGCACTATGGCTACACCTTC
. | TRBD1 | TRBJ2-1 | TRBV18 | CASSPGTESSYNEQFF | TGTGCCAGCTCACCAGGGACAGAGAGCTCCTACAATGAGCAGTTCTTC
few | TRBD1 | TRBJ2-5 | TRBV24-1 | CATSDPLGTDTQETQYF | TGTGCCACCAGTGATCCCCTGGGGACAGATACTCAAGAGACCCAGTACTTC
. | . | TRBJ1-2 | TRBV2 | CASSVEGRPTSYGYTF | TGTGCCAGCAGTGTCGAGGGCAGACCAACCTCCTATGGCTACACCTTC
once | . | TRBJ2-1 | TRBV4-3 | CASSQAAGLFYNEQFF | TGCGCCAGCAGCCAAGCTGCGGGGCTCTTCTACAATGAGCAGTTCTTC